This T cell receptor (beta chain) was observed in a study of shared clonotypes between healthy human individuals. General study results and limits: Of the naive CD4 clonotypes, roughly 5.2% were shared across a few donors.

As concerns this clone: Its matching antigen is unknown.

Several immunoSEQ plates received, in even portions, the genomic DNA of each subset. Data came from immunoSEQ multiplex PCR; TCRdb stores just in-frame clones and leaves some out. The sample contains just over 2,000,000 clones, approximately 94% of which appear only once. The CDR3 extends over 17 amino acids. Germline-derived CDR1 and CDR2 are MNHEY and SMNVEV (reference sequence). Trimming cost V 5 bases and J 0 bases; bases outside gene matches: 10. Naive CD8 populations comprised CD45RO-negative cells positively selected for CCR7, excluding terminally differentiated effector memory CD45RA+ cells. The sequence derives from a man aged 18-30 years in good health. The sequenced material came from naive CD8+ T cells sorted from blood. J is TRBJ2-1 and V is TRBV27; TRBD2 agrees at 7 bases. CDR3: CASSTPSSGPSYNEQFF. CDR3 nucleotide sequence: TGTGCCAGCAGTACACCTTCTAGCGGACCCTCCTACAATGAGCAGTTCTTC.